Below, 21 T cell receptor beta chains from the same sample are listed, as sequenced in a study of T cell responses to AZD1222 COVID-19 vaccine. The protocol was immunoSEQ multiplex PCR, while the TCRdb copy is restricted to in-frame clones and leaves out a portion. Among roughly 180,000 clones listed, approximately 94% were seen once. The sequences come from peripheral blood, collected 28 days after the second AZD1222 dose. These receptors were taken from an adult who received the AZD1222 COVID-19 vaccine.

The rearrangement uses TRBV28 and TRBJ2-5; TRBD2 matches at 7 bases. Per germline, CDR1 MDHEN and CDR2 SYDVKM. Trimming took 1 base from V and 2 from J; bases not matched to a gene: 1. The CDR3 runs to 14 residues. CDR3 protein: CASSLSGLQETQYF. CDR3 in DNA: TGTGCCAGCAGTTTATCGGGACTACAAGAGACCCAGTACTTC.

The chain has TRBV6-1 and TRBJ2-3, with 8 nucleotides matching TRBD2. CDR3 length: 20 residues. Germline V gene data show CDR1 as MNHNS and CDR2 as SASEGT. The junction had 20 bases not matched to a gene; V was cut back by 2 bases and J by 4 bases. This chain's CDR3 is CASSEFGRAEREGRADTQYF. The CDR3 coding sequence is TGTGCCAGCAGTGAATTTGGTCGGGCGGAACGGGAGGGCCGCGCAGATACGCAGTATTTT.

CDR3: CASRPTGSDSPLHF. CDR3 nucleotides: TGTGCCAGCAGGCCGACAGGGTCGGATTCACCCCTCCACTTT. The rearrangement joins TRBV28 to TRBJ1-6, with 7 bases fitting TRBD1. In germline, CDR1 is MDHEN, CDR2 SYDVKM. The CDR3 spans 14 residues. Trimming took 6 bases from V and 8 from J; bases not matched to a gene: 7.

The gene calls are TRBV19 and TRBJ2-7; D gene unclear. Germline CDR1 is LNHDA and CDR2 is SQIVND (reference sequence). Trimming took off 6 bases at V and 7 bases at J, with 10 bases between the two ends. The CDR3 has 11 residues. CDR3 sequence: CASSTRKEQYF. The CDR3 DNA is TGTGCCAGTAGCACCCGAAAGGAGCAGTACTTC.

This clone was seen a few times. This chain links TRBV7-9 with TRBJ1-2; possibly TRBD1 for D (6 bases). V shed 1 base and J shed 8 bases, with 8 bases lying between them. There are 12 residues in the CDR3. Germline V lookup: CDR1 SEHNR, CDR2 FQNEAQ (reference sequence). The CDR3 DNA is TGTGCCAGCAGCTTAGTTGGGGGCGGCTACACCTTC. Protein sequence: CASSLVGGGYTF.

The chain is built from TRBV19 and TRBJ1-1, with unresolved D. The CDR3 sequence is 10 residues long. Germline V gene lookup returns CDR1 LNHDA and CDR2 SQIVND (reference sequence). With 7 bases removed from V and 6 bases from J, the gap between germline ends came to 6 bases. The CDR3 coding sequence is TGTGCCAGTACAGGTCCTGAAGCTTTCTTT. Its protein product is CASTGPEAFF.

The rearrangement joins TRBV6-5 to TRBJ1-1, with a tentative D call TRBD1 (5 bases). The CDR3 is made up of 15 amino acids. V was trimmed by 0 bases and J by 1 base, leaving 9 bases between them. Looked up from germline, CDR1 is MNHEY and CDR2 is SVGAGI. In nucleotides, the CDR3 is TGTGCCAGCAGTTACTCGGACAATCGGAACACTGAAGCTTTCTTT. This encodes CASSYSDNRNTEAFF.

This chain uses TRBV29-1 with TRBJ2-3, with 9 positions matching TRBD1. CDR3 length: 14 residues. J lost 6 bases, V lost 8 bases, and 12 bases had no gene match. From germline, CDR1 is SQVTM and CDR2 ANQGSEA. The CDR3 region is CSFRGQGGVDTQYF. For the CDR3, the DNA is TGCAGCTTTCGGGGACAGGGAGGGGTGGATACGCAGTATTTT.

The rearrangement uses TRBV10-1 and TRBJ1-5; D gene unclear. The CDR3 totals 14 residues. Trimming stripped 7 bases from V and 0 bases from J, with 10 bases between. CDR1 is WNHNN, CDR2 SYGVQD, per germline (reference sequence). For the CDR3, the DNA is TGCGCCAGCACTATAATACGTAGCAATCAGCCCCAGCATTTT. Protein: CASTIIRSNQPQHF.

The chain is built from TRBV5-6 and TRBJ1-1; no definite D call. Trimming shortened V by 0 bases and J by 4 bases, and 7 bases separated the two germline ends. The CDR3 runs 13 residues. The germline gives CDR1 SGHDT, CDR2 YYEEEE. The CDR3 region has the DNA TGTGCCAGCAGCTTGGGGGGTAGCACTGAAGCTTTCTTT. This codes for CASSLGGSTEAFF.

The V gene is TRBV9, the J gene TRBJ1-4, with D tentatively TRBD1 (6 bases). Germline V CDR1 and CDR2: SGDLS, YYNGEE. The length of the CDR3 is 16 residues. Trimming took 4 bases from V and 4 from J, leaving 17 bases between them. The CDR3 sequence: CASSSQGRGLNEKLFF. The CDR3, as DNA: TGTGCCAGCAGCTCACAGGGTCGGGGGCTTAATGAAAAACTGTTTTTT.

CDR3 region: CASSPGGGAGQETQYF. The CDR3 nucleotides read TGCGCCAGCAGCCCGGGGGGCGGGGCCGGGCAAGAGACCCAGTACTTC. The chain links TRBV4-1 to TRBJ2-5; weak D call: TRBD2 (7 bases). Germline V CDR1 and CDR2: MGHRA, YSYEKL. The V end was cut by 4 bases, the J end by 2 bases, with 17 bases between. This CDR3 has 16 amino acids.

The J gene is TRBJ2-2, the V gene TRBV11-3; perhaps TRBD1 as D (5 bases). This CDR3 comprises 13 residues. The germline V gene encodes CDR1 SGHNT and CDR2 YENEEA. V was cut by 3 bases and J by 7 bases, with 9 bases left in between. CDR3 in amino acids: CASSFDSFGELFF. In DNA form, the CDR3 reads TGTGCCAGCAGCTTTGACAGCTTCGGGGAGCTGTTTTTT.

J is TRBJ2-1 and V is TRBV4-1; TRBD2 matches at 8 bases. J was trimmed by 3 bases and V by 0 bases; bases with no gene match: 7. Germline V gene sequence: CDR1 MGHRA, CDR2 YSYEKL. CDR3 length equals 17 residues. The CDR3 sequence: CASSQDQSGSYYNEQFF. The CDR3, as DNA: TGCGCCAGCAGCCAAGATCAAAGCGGGAGTTACTACAATGAGCAGTTCTTC.

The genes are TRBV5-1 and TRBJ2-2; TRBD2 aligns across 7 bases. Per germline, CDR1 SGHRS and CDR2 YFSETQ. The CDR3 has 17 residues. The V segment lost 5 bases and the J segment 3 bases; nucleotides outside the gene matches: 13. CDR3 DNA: TGCGCCAGCAGTTGGATAGCGGGTCAAGGGGACACCGGGGAGCTGTTTTTT. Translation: CASSWIAGQGDTGELFF.

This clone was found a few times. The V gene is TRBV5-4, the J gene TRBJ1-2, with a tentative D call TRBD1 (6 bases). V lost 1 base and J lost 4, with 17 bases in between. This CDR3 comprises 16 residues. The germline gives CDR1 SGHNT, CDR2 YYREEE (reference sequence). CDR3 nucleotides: TGTGCCAGCAGCTTGTCAGGTTCAGGGGTCCTCTATGGCTACACCTTC. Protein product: CASSLSGSGVLYGYTF.

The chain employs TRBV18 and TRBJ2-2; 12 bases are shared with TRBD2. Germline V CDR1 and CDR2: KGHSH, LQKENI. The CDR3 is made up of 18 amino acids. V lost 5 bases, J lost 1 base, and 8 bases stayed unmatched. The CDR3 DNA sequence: TGTGCCAGCTCATCTTTCCCGGGACTAGCGGGGAACACCGGGGAGCTGTTTTTT. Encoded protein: CASSSFPGLAGNTGELFF.

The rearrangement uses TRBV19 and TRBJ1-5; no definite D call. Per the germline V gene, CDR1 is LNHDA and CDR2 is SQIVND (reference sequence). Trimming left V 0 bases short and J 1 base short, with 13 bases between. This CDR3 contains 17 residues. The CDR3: CASSIDRAARSNQPQHF. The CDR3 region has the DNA TGTGCCAGTAGTATAGATCGGGCAGCGAGAAGCAATCAGCCCCAGCATTTT.

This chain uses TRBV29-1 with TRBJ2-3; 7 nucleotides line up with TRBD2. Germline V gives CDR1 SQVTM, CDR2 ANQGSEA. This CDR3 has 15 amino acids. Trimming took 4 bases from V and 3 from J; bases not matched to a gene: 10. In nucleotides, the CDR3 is TGCAGCGTTGGGTCTAGCGGTAGAGGTACAGATACGCAGTATTTT. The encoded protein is CSVGSSGRGTDTQYF.

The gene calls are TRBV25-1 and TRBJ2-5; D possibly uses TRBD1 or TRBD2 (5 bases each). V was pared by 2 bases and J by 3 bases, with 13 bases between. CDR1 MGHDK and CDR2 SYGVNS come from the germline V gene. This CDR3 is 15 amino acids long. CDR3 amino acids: CASSEGTGKKETQYF. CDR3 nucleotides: TGTGCCAGCAGTGAAGGGACGGGGAAAAAAGAGACCCAGTACTTC.

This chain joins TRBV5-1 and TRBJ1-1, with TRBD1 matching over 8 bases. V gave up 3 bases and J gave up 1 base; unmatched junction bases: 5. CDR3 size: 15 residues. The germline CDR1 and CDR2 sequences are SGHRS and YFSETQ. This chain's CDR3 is CASSSTTGANTEAFF. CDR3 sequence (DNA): TGCGCCAGCAGCTCGACGACAGGGGCGAACACTGAAGCTTTCTTT. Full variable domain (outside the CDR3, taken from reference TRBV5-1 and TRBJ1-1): KAGVTQTPRYLIKTRGQQVTLSCSPISGHRSVSWYQQTPGQGLQFLFEYFSETQRNKGNFPGRFSGRQFSNSRSEMNVSTLELGDSALYLCASSSTTGANTEAFFGQGTRLTVV.